Below, 30 T cell receptor beta chains from the same sample are listed, as sequenced in a study of blood T cells in healthy people across ages. Then a second PCR, running about 6 to 12 cycles, was carried out with a sample-barcoded 5' primer and a J-beta primer mix. TCRdb itself ran the 5' RACE reads through MiXCR, one entry per CDR3 protein. This sample has fewer than 2,000,000 distinct CDR3 sequences, with roughly two fifths found just once. Material: blood. The receptors here all came from a human donor in good health.

The chain recombines TRBV3-1 with TRBJ1-1; D unresolved. V was cut by 0 bases and J by 5 bases, with 13 bases left in between. The germline V gene encodes CDR1 LGHDT and CDR2 YNNKEL (reference sequence). CDR3 length: 15 amino acids. CDR3 amino acids: CASSQEGEHLTEAFF. DNA of the CDR3: TGTGCCAGCAGCCAAGAGGGAGAACATTTGACTGAAGCTTTCTTT.

The table lists this clonotype with a few counts. The J gene is TRBJ2-1, the V gene TRBV29-1; 8 bases match TRBD1. This CDR3 is built from 14 residues. Germline values: CDR1 SQVTM, CDR2 ANQGSEA. With V trimmed by 3 bases and J by 8 bases, 9 bases remained unmatched. For the CDR3, the DNA is TGCAGCGTTGACGTTGACAGGGGTTGGGATGAGCAGTTCTTC. It codes for CSVDVDRGWDEQFF.

The chain has TRBV11-3 and TRBJ1-1, with a possible D match to TRBD1 (5 bases). Germline-derived CDR1 and CDR2 are SGHNT and YENEEA. CDR3 length: 15 residues. Trimming took 0 bases from V and 5 from J, leaving 13 bases between them. CDR3 sequence reads: CASSLDKWGRTEAFF. The CDR3 bases are TGTGCCAGCAGCTTAGATAAGTGGGGCAGGACTGAAGCTTTCTTT. Full variable domain (outside the CDR3, taken from reference TRBV11-3 and TRBJ1-1): EAGVVQSPRYKIIEKKQPVAFWCNPISGHNTLYWYLQNLGQGPELLIRYENEEAVDDSQLPKDRFSAERLKGVDSTLKIQPAELGDSAVYLCASSLDKWGRTEAFFGQGTRLTVV.

This clonotype was found a few times. V and J are TRBV7-9 and TRBJ2-1, with 7 bases matching TRBD1. CDR1 is SEHNR and CDR2 is FQNEAQ in the germline V gene (reference sequence). V was pared by 10 bases and J by 6 bases, with 6 bases of the junction left unmatched. The CDR3 runs to 12 residues. CDR3 DNA: TGTGCCACTCCGGGACAGCTCAATGAGCAGTTCTTC. This sequence encodes CATPGQLNEQFF. The full variable domain, rest sourced from reference TRBV7-9 and TRBJ2-1, is DTGVSQNPRHKITKRGQNVTFRCDPISEHNRLYWYRQTLGQGPEFLTYFQNEAQLEKSRLLSDRFSAERPKGSFSTLEIQRTEQGDSAMYLCATPGQLNEQFFGPGTRLTVL.

The V gene is TRBV7-9, the J gene TRBJ2-7; D ambiguous. The CDR3 length is 13 residues. V dropped 1 base and J dropped 6 bases, with 10 bases sitting between them. CDR1 is SEHNR and CDR2 is FQNEAQ in the germline V gene (reference sequence). The CDR3 DNA sequence: TGTGCCAGCAGCTTAGTTGCAGGTGGCGAGCAGTACTTC. Its protein product is CASSLVAGGEQYF.

V gene TRBV24-1 combines with J gene TRBJ2-3, with D unresolved. CDR1 KGHDR and CDR2 SFDVKD come from the germline V gene. The CDR3 runs 11 residues. V lost 9 bases, J lost 4 bases, and 7 bases lay in between. The CDR3 DNA follows: TGTGCCACCGGGTATTCAGATACGCAGTATTTT. Translating gives CATGYSDTQYF.

The chain recombines TRBV10-3 with TRBJ2-7; 7 bases fit TRBD1. The trim removed 6 bases at V and 0 bases at J, leaving 5 bases unmatched. The CDR3 runs 14 residues. Germline V lookup: CDR1 ENHRY, CDR2 SYGVKD. The chain's CDR3 is CAIRGTESSYEQYF. The CDR3, as DNA: TGTGCCATCAGGGGGACAGAAAGCTCCTACGAGCAGTACTTC.

The chain joins TRBV5-6 to TRBJ2-3, with 7 bases fitting TRBD1. V shed 1 base, J shed 11 bases, and the junction held 7 bases outside the gene matches. CDR1 and CDR2 from the germline V gene are SGHDT and YYEEEE. CDR3 length equals 13 residues. The CDR3 region has the DNA TGTGCCAGCAGCTTGTCGTGGGACAGAGAGCAGTATTTT. The encoded protein is CASSLSWDREQYF.

This clonotype was observed a few times. This sequence joins TRBV7-2 and TRBJ2-7, with D unresolved. CDR3 length: 12 amino acids. V was clipped by 6 bases and J by 3 bases, with 9 bases between them. Germline CDR1 and CDR2: SGHTA and FQGNSA. The CDR3 sequence is CASSGSLYEQYF. In DNA, the CDR3 is TGTGCCAGCAGTGGGTCTCTCTACGAGCAGTACTTC.

The sample holds a few counts of this clonotype. V usage is TRBV6-2 or TRBV6-3 and J usage is TRBJ2-4, with a tentative D call TRBD1 (5 bases). Looked up from germline, CDR1 is MNHEY and CDR2 is SVGEGT. The germline V and J ends were trimmed by 0 bases and 6 bases, with 12 bases remaining between them. The CDR3 totals 15 residues. The CDR3 protein is CASSYSIQDTNIQYF. DNA of the CDR3: TGTGCCAGCAGTTACTCGATACAGGATACAAACATTCAGTACTTC.

This clonotype was counted a few times. CDR3 sequence: CASSLAGGRGSYEQYF. Here the CDR3 DNA reads TGTGCCAGCAGCTTAGCGGGAGGGCGGGGGTCCTACGAGCAGTACTTC. J is TRBJ2-7 and V is TRBV7-2, with 7 nucleotides matching TRBD2. The junction had 6 bases not matched to a gene; V was cut back by 0 bases and J by 1 base. Germline CDR1 reads SGHTA; CDR2 reads FQGNSA. There are 16 residues in the CDR3.

This clonotype was seen more than once but under ten times. CDR3 in DNA: TGTGCCAGCAGCCCGGGACTAGCGGGGGTAGATACGCAGTATTTT. Translating it yields CASSPGLAGVDTQYF. J is TRBJ2-3 and V is TRBV7-2; 14 nucleotides align to TRBD2. The junction had 3 bases not matched to a gene; V was cut back by 5 bases and J by 5 bases. Germline V gives CDR1 SGHTA, CDR2 FQGNSA. The CDR3 covers 15 residues.

This sequence joins TRBV6-2 or TRBV6-3 and TRBJ1-5; D not resolved. The CDR3 totals 13 residues. V was clipped by 4 bases and J by 6 bases, with 10 bases between them. Germline V gene data show CDR1 as MNHEY and CDR2 as SVGEGT. The CDR3 coding sequence is TGTGCCAGCAGTTTTGAATTTCGTCAGCCCCAGCATTTT. The encoded protein is CASSFEFRQPQHF.

This clonotype showed up just once. V is TRBV10-3 and J is TRBJ2-3; possibly TRBD1 for D (5 bases). This CDR3 spans 12 amino acids. Germline CDR1 reads ENHRY; CDR2 reads SYGVKD. Trimming took off 10 bases at V and 0 bases at J, with 8 bases between the two ends. The CDR3 coding sequence is TGTGCCACAGGGCCTAGCACAGATACGCAGTATTTT. Protein sequence: CATGPSTDTQYF.

This clonotype has just a few counts. The J gene is TRBJ2-1, the V gene TRBV20-1, with 9 bases that match TRBD2. J gave up 4 bases and V 5 bases, and 9 bases lay outside the gene matches. This CDR3 has 15 amino acids. Germline values: CDR1 DFQATT, CDR2 SNEGSKA (reference sequence). CDR3: CSAPPPAGGYNEQFF. Here the CDR3 DNA reads TGCAGTGCTCCGCCCCCAGCGGGGGGATACAATGAGCAGTTCTTC.

Comment on this clonotype: Just one base apart from a much larger clone, this may be a read error. V usage is TRBV4-2 and J usage is TRBJ2-7; D ambiguous. Germline V gene data show CDR1 as LGHNA and CDR2 as YNFKEQ. The V end was cut by 0 bases, the J end by 3 bases, with 6 bases between. The CDR3 runs 13 residues. The CDR3 bases are TGTGCCAGCAGCCAAGAGGACCTCTACGAGCAGTACTTC. Protein sequence: CASSQEDLYEQYF.

This chain uses TRBV3-1 with TRBJ1-1, with a weak D call TRBD1 (6 bases). The CDR3 covers 13 residues. The ends were cut back, 6 bases at V and 4 bases at J, with 12 bases in the middle. Germline CDR1 is LGHDT and CDR2 is YNNKEL (reference sequence). DNA of the CDR3: TGTGCCAGCAGTCCCCGGACAGTCACTGAAGCTTTCTTT. Translation gives CASSPRTVTEAFF. The full variable domain, its missing parts supplied by reference TRBV3-1 and TRBJ1-1, is DTAVSQTPKYLVTQMGNDKSIKCEQNLGHDTMYWYKQDSKKFLKIMFSYNNKELIINETVPNRFSPKSPDKAHLNLHINSLELGDSAVYFCASSPRTVTEAFFGQGTRLTVV.

The sample holds a few counts of this clonotype. The chain couples TRBV20-1 to TRBJ2-7, with D perhaps TRBD2 (5 bases). Trimming stripped 5 bases from V and 2 bases from J, with 13 bases between. The CDR3 has 13 amino acids. The V gene's germline CDR1 is DFQATT and CDR2 SNEGSKA (reference sequence). This CDR3 reads CSALEDFPYEQYF. CDR3 sequence (DNA): TGCAGTGCTTTAGAGGACTTTCCCTACGAGCAGTACTTC.

This chain links TRBV6-2 or TRBV6-3 with TRBJ1-2; TRBD1 matches at 7 bases. Germline CDR1 is MNHEY and CDR2 is SVGEGT. V shed 2 bases and J 4 bases; nucleotides not matched to a gene: 7. This CDR3 contains 15 residues. The CDR3 bases are TGTGCCAGCAGTTACGTGCCAGGGGGTGCCTATGGCTACACCTTC. Its protein is CASSYVPGGAYGYTF.

The V and J genes are TRBV6-5 and TRBJ1-2, with 9 nucleotides matching TRBD1. The J segment lost 9 bases and the V segment lost 5 bases, leaving 7 bases of the junction unmatched. Germline values: CDR1 MNHEY, CDR2 SVGAGI. The CDR3 covers 13 residues. CDR3 protein: CASSQGQGIRYTF. The CDR3, as DNA: TGTGCCAGCAGTCAGGGACAGGGAATCCGCTACACCTTC.

This clonotype occurred a few times. V and J are TRBV12-5 and TRBJ1-1; D not certain. V was trimmed by 3 bases and J by 1 base, leaving 18 bases between them. Per germline, CDR1 LGHNT and CDR2 FRNRAP. The CDR3 sequence is 17 residues long. CDR3: CASGFLTEGKTNTEAFF. The CDR3 DNA is TGTGCTAGTGGTTTCTTGACCGAAGGCAAAACGAACACTGAAGCTTTCTTT.

The table lists this clonotype with many counts. The chain couples TRBV4-2 to TRBJ2-5; 7 bases are shared with TRBD1. The CDR3 runs to 14 residues. V was pared by 0 bases and J by 5 bases, with 3 bases of the junction left unmatched. Germline loops: CDR1 LGHNA, CDR2 YNFKEQ. This CDR3 reads CASSQDFRGETQYF. CDR3 nucleotide sequence: TGTGCCAGCAGCCAAGATTTCAGGGGGGAGACCCAGTACTTC.

This clonotype was counted between two and nine times. The V gene is TRBV9, the J gene TRBJ1-1, with D possibly TRBD1 on 6 matching bases. Germline V gives CDR1 SGDLS, CDR2 YYNGEE. Trimming left V 4 bases short and J 11 bases short, with 12 bases between. This CDR3 is 11 amino acids long. The CDR3 DNA reads as TGTGCCAGCAGCCGGGGGGGCGTTGCTTTCTTT. Translated: CASSRGGVAFF.

This chain connects TRBV20-1 to TRBJ2-2; 10 nucleotides match TRBD2. The trim removed 7 bases at V and 7 bases at J, leaving 9 bases unmatched. In germline, CDR1 is DFQATT, CDR2 SNEGSKA (reference sequence). The CDR3 runs to 14 residues. The CDR3 here is CSVLSGGAGGELFF. The CDR3 nucleotides are TGCAGTGTCCTGAGCGGGGGGGCCGGCGGGGAGCTGTTTTTT.

Only a few counts were recorded for this clonotype. J is TRBJ1-2 and V is TRBV28; D gene unclear. Germline V gives CDR1 MDHEN, CDR2 SYDVKM. This CDR3 spans 14 amino acids. The V end was cut by 3 bases, the J end by 0 bases, with 8 bases between. The CDR3 spells CASSLVSSNYGYTF. CDR3 sequence (DNA): TGTGCCAGCAGTTTGGTCTCCTCTAACTATGGCTACACCTTC.

The rearrangement links TRBV28 to TRBJ2-1; TRBD2 agrees at 9 bases. The length of the CDR3 is 14 residues. The V segment lost 7 bases and the J segment 4 bases; nucleotides outside the gene matches: 5. Germline V gene lookup returns CDR1 MDHEN and CDR2 SYDVKM. This CDR3 reads CASKRRGGYNEQFF. The CDR3 nucleotides are TGTGCCAGCAAGAGGCGGGGGGGGTACAATGAGCAGTTCTTC.

This clonotype has at least ten counts. The J gene is TRBJ2-1, the V gene TRBV5-1; TRBD1 matches at 9 bases. J lost 5 bases, V lost 2 bases, and 5 bases had no gene match. The CDR3 spans 15 residues. Germline CDR1 SGHRS, CDR2 YFSETQ. The CDR3 loop reads CASSLQGAVHNEQFF. The CDR3 DNA reads TGCGCCAGCAGCTTACAGGGGGCGGTCCACAATGAGCAGTTCTTC.

This clonotype was seen only a few times. V gene TRBV5-1 combines with J gene TRBJ2-7; 10 bases map to TRBD2. After removal of 2 bases from V and 4 bases from J, the junction contained 6 bases not matched to a gene. The CDR3 length is 15 residues. The germline V gene has CDR1 SGHRS and CDR2 YFSETQ. The chain's CDR3 is CASSFRTSGGYEQYF. CDR3 DNA sequence: TGCGCCAGCAGCTTCCGGACTAGCGGTGGGTACGAGCAGTACTTC.

The V call is TRBV20-1, the J call TRBJ1-2; TRBD1 might be the D (5 bases). Looked up from germline, CDR1 is DFQATT and CDR2 is SNEGSKA (reference sequence). V dropped 2 bases and J dropped 4 bases, with 17 bases sitting between them. This CDR3 is built from 15 residues. The CDR3 coding sequence is TGCAGTGCTAGAATAACCCCAACAGGCACCTATGGCTACACCTTC. Residues: CSARITPTGTYGYTF.

This clonotype was detected only a few times. V and J are TRBV12-3 or TRBV12-4 and TRBJ1-2; TRBD1 might be the D (6 bases). Trimming stripped 6 bases from V and 5 bases from J, with 16 bases between. CDR3 length: 14 residues. DNA of the CDR3: TGTGCCAGCAGCCCCCCCGGGACACCTTATGGCTACACCTTC. Protein sequence: CASSPPGTPYGYTF.